A single sample is the source of the 14 T cell receptor beta chains below, sequenced in a study of cytomegalovirus exposure and HLA in healthy donors. Primers for the PCR totalled 60 Vbeta and 13 Jbeta. Assay used: immunoSEQ multiplex PCR; TCRdb lists only in-frame clones, some missing. The table lists over 150,000 clones, over 70% of them singletons. Input material: PBMCs. These receptors all come from a woman in her forties or fifties in good health and CMV-seropositive.

J is TRBJ2-1 and V is TRBV6-1; TRBD1 agrees at 7 bases. The CDR3 has 14 residues. Germline loops: CDR1 MNHNS, CDR2 SASEGT. The junction had 8 bases not matched to a gene; V was cut back by 8 bases and J by 4 bases. The chain's CDR3 is CASLPGQQYNEQFF. As DNA, the CDR3 is TGTGCCAGCCTCCCGGGACAGCAATACAATGAGCAGTTCTTC.

The V and J genes are TRBV9 and TRBJ2-7, with 10 bases aligning to TRBD2. V lost 0 bases and J lost 3; bases outside the gene matches: 9. The CDR3 covers 17 residues. The germline V gene encodes CDR1 SGDLS and CDR2 YYNGEE. The CDR3 is CASSVGGLAGEGYEQYF. The DNA for the CDR3 is TGTGCCAGCAGCGTAGGAGGCCTAGCGGGAGAAGGCTACGAGCAGTACTTC.

The genes are TRBV4-1 and TRBJ1-4; 12 bases are a match to TRBD1. The CDR3 loop spans 18 amino acids. Germline values: CDR1 MGHRA, CDR2 YSYEKL. The trim removed 3 bases at V and 7 bases at J, leaving 12 bases unmatched. In DNA form, the CDR3 reads TGCGCCAGCAGCCACACCGGGACAGGGGGCGTCGATATTGAAAAACTGTTTTTT. It codes for CASSHTGTGGVDIEKLFF.

The gene calls are TRBV19 and TRBJ1-2, with D perhaps TRBD1 (5 bases). Trimming took off 6 bases at V and 4 bases at J, with 18 bases between the two ends. Germline CDR1 LNHDA, CDR2 SQIVND (reference sequence). CDR3 size: 15 residues. CDR3 residues: CASSQRGGTSYGYTF. CDR3 DNA sequence: TGTGCCAGTAGCCAACGGGGGGGTACGAGCTATGGCTACACCTTC. Combining the CDR3 with reference TRBV19 and TRBJ1-2 gives the whole variable domain DGGITQSPKYLFRKEGQNVTLSCEQNLNHDAMYWYRQDPGQGLRLIYYSQIVNDFQKGDIAEGYSVSREKKESFPLTVTSAQKNPTAFYLCASSQRGGTSYGYTFGSGTRLTVV.

The V gene is TRBV19, the J gene TRBJ1-1; D is possibly TRBD1 (5 bases). V dropped 7 bases and J dropped 0 bases, with 18 bases sitting between them. Germline CDR1 is LNHDA and CDR2 is SQIVND (reference sequence). The CDR3 loop spans 16 amino acids. The CDR3 loop is CASIGDRAFMNTEAFF. The CDR3 DNA follows: TGTGCCAGTATCGGCGACAGAGCTTTCATGAACACTGAAGCTTTCTTT.

Written as DNA, the CDR3 is TGTGCCAGCAGTTTCCAGGACAGGTTCACCTACGAGCAGTACTTC. It is translated as CASSFQDRFTYEQYF. The chain uses TRBV28 and TRBJ2-7; 7 nucleotides match TRBD1. The CDR3 has 15 residues. The germline CDR1 and CDR2 sequences are MDHEN and SYDVKM. With 3 bases clipped from V and 2 bases from J, the junction kept 7 bases outside the gene matches.

The J gene is TRBJ1-1, the V gene TRBV4-3; perhaps TRBD1 as D (5 bases). The germline CDR1 and CDR2 sequences are LGHNA and YSLEER. The V gene lost 7 bases and the J gene lost 0 bases, with 12 bases spanning the gap. The CDR3 spans 14 residues. CDR3: CASTPGLMNTEAFF. For the CDR3, the DNA is TGCGCCAGCACCCCGGGACTCATGAACACTGAAGCTTTCTTT.

This clone was counted ten times or more. This sequence joins TRBV6-1 and TRBJ1-5; D ambiguous. The V gene's germline CDR1 is MNHNS and CDR2 SASEGT. This CDR3 has 13 residues. Trimming took off 7 bases at V and 4 bases at J, with 11 bases between the two ends. In DNA, the CDR3 is TGTGCCAGCACTTGGCTCATAAATCAGCCCCAGCATTTT. This gives the protein CASTWLINQPQHF.

This chain joins TRBV6-6 and TRBJ1-1; the match to TRBD1 covers 9 bases. V lost 2 bases, J lost 7 bases, and 5 bases stayed unmatched. The CDR3 extends over 14 amino acids. Germline CDR1 MNHNY, CDR2 SVGAGI (reference sequence). The CDR3 is CASSYPTDRGEAFF. The DNA for the CDR3 is TGTGCCAGCAGTTACCCAACGGACAGGGGTGAAGCTTTCTTT.

The CDR3 DNA follows: TGTGCCAGCTCCACGGGAGTAGGGGAGGACGAAAAACTGTTTTTT. Protein: CASSTGVGEDEKLFF. The chain recombines TRBV18 with TRBJ1-4, with D possibly TRBD1 on 5 matching bases. V dropped 6 bases and J dropped 8 bases, with 19 bases sitting between them. Germline CDR1 and CDR2: KGHSH and LQKENI. The CDR3 consists of 15 residues.

This chain uses TRBV30 with TRBJ1-1; 7 bases map to TRBD1. This CDR3 has 13 residues. V was clipped by 3 bases and J by 5 bases; unmatched bases: 6. Germline CDR1 and CDR2: GTSNPN and SVGIG (reference sequence). CDR3 coding DNA: TGTGCCTGGAGGGGGGTGACAGGGACTGAAGCTTTCTTT. Protein product: CAWRGVTGTEAFF.

To note about this clone: Other DNA variants within this sample encode the same CDR3. J is TRBJ1-6 and V is TRBV7-9, with 10 positions matching TRBD1. CDR1 and CDR2 from the germline V gene are SEHNR and FQNEAQ (reference sequence). This CDR3 is 17 amino acids long. V dropped 2 bases and J dropped 9; count of bases not matched to a gene: 10. The CDR3 protein is CASSLKGERQGASPLHF. The DNA of the CDR3 is TGTGCCAGCAGCTTAAAGGGGGAGCGACAGGGGGCTTCACCCCTCCACTTT.

V is TRBV5-1 and J is TRBJ1-4; D not certain. The V gene lost 1 base and the J gene lost 7 bases, with 17 bases spanning the gap. Germline V lookup: CDR1 SGHRS, CDR2 YFSETQ. CDR3 length: 16 amino acids. As DNA, the CDR3 is TGCGCCAGCAGCTTGAATTCCCCGGGGTTGGGTGAAAAACTGTTTTTT. Translation gives CASSLNSPGLGEKLFF.

This sequence joins TRBV5-1 and TRBJ2-1; TRBD2 matches at 10 bases. Trimming removed 5 bases from V and 8 bases from J; junction bases left unmatched: 7. The V gene's germline CDR1 is SGHRS and CDR2 YFSETQ. The CDR3 is 14 residues long. The CDR3 nucleotides read TGCGCCAGCAGTCCTAGCGGGAGTACCGATGAGCAGTTCTTC. Amino acid sequence: CASSPSGSTDEQFF.